This TCR beta chain was identified in a study of shared clonotypes between healthy human individuals. Across the whole study: The people who gave samples were two women and three men aged 18 to 49. There were three CD4 naive, three CD4 memory, two CD8 naive and one CD8 memory plates per donor.

Terminally differentiated effector memory CD45RA+ cells were excluded from the naive CD8 cells, which were CD45RO-negative and positively selected for CCR7. Method: immunoSEQ multiplex PCR; TCRdb's copy keeps in-frame clones and lacks some. The sample records about 2,100,000 clones, 90% to 95% being singletons. Notes on this clone: Its target is not known. Within the sample, other DNA sequences also encode this same CDR3.

This CDR3 has 13 amino acids. Germline V gene data show CDR1 as SGHDN and CDR2 as FVKESK. The V segment lost 4 bases and the J segment 2 bases; nucleotides outside the gene matches: 2. Broader study findings: A handful of donors had roughly 5% of their naive CD4 clonotypes in common. Naive subsets tended to show greater estimated richness than memory subsets.

The sequence came from a man aged 18-30 years in good health. Some clones in this sample may be carry-over from other donors' samples. The chain couples TRBV14 to TRBJ2-7; TRBD1 matches 7 bases. The source material was naive CD8+ T cells from PBMCs. CDR3 bases: TGTGCCAGCAGCCCCGGACAGGCCTACGAGCAGTACTTC. Its translation: CASSPGQAYEQYF.